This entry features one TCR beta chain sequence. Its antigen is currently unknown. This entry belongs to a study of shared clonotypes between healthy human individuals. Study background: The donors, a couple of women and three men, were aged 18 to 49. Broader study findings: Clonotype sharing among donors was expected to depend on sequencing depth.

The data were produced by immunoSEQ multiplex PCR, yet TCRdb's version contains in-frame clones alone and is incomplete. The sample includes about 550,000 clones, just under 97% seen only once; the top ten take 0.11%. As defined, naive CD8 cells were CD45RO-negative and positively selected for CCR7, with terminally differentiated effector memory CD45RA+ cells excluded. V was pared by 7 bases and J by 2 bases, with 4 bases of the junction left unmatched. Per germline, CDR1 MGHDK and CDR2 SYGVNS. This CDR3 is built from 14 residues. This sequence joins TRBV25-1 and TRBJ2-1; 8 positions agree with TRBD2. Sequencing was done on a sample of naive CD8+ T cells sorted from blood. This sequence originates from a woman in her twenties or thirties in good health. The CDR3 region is CASKEAGAYNEQFF. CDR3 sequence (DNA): TGTGCCAGCAAAGAAGCGGGAGCCTACAATGAGCAGTTCTTC.